The source of this T cell receptor (beta chain) is a study of graft-versus-host responses after intestinal transplantation. Profiling relied on immunoSEQ multiplex PCR, and the TCRdb table lists in-frame clones only, not all of them. The data show under 20,000 clones, roughly 86% seen once. Germline V CDR1 and CDR2: MNHEY, SMNVEV (reference sequence). V lost 3 bases and J lost 4, with 10 bases in between. CDR3 size: 14 residues. This clonotype originated in a human patient who received an intestinal transplant, so some T cells may come from the graft donor. The chain links TRBV27 to TRBJ1-5; possibly TRBD1 for D (5 bases). The specimen was bone marrow, collected 120 to 130 days after intestinal transplantation. The CDR3 nucleotides are TGTGCCAGCAGTTTGATGGGGGATAATCAGCCCCAGCATTTT. It specifies CASSLMGDNQPQHF.